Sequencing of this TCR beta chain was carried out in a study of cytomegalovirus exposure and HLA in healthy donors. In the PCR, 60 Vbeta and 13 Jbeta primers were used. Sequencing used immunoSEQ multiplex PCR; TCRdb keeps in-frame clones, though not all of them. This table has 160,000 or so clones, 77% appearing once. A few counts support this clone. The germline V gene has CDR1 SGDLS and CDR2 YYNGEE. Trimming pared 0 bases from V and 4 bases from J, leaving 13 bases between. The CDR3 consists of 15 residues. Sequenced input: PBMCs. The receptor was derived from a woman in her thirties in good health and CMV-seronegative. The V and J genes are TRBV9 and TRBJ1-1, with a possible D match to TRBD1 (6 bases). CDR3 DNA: TGTGCCAGCAGCGTAGGGGACATGGGTCTCACTGAAGCTTTCTTT. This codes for CASSVGDMGLTEAFF.